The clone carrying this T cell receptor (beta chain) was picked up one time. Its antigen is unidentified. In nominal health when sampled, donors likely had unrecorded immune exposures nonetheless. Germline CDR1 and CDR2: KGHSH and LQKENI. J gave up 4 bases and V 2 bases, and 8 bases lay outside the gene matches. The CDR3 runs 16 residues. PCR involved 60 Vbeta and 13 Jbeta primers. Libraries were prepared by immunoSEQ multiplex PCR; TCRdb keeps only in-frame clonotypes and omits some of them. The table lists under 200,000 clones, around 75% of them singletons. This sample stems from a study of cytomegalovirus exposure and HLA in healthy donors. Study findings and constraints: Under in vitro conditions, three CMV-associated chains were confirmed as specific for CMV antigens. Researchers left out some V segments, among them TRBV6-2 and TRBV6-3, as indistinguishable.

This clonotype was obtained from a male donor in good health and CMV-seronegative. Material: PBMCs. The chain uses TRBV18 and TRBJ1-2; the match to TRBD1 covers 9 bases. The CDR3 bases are TGTGCCAGCTCACCAGGTGGACAGGGGAACTTCTATGGCTACACCTTC. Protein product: CASSPGGQGNFYGYTF.